This passage covers 17 T cell receptor beta chains from one sample sequenced in a study of blood T cell repertoires in COVID-19. Profiling relied on immunoSEQ multiplex PCR, and the TCRdb table lists in-frame clones only, not all of them. The sample lists 90,000 to 120,000 clones; about nine tenths were seen once. Material: peripheral blood. These receptors all stem from a man aged 65 to 79 with acute or convalescent COVID-19.

The chain uses TRBV7-9 and TRBJ2-4; 8 bases line up with TRBD2. The CDR3 sequence is 16 residues long. With V trimmed by 7 bases and J by 5 bases, 13 bases remained unmatched. CDR1 and CDR2 from the germline V gene are SEHNR and FQNEAQ (reference sequence). CDR3 residues: CASMWGSGVGENIQYF. The CDR3 DNA follows: TGTGCCAGCATGTGGGGTAGCGGGGTTGGAGAAAACATTCAGTACTTC.

This chain uses TRBV18 with TRBJ2-5, with 11 bases matching TRBD1. V dropped 3 bases and J dropped 5; count of bases not matched to a gene: 5. Germline-derived CDR1 and CDR2 are KGHSH and LQKENI. This CDR3 region has 15 residues. In nucleotides, the CDR3 is TGTGCCAGCTCACCCGGGACAGGGGGAGCCGAGACCCAGTACTTC. Amino acid sequence: CASSPGTGGAETQYF. The variable domain in full, completed from reference TRBV18 and TRBJ2-5, reads NAGVMQNPRHLVRRRGQEARLRCSPMKGHSHVYWYRQLPEEGLKFMVYLQKENIIDESGMPKERFSAEFPKEGPSILRIQQVVRGDSAAYFCASSPGTGGAETQYFGPGTRLLVL.

The gene calls are TRBV10-1 and TRBJ1-5, with 10 bases lining up with TRBD1. The V and J ends lost 8 bases and 2 bases, in that order; junction bases with no gene match: 12. Germline values: CDR1 WNHNN, CDR2 SYGVQD (reference sequence). The CDR3 contains 17 residues. This chain's CDR3 is CASFSGQGRDCNQPQHF. The DNA of the CDR3 is TGCGCCAGCTTCTCGGGACAGGGGAGAGATTGCAATCAGCCCCAGCATTTT.

This clone turned up a few times. This chain links TRBV7-8 with TRBJ1-1, with D perhaps matching TRBD1 (6 bases). The CDR3 extends over 14 amino acids. The germline V gene encodes CDR1 SGHVS and CDR2 FQNEAQ. Trimming removed 5 bases from V and 2 bases from J, with 12 bases in between. The CDR3, as DNA: TGTGCCAGCAGCCCCCGGACAGTTAACACTGAAGCTTTCTTT. This translates into CASSPRTVNTEAFF.

The chain combines TRBV18 with TRBJ1-1; the match to TRBD1 covers 10 bases. The germline V gene has CDR1 KGHSH and CDR2 LQKENI. The CDR3 runs to 13 residues. Trimming cost V 4 bases and J 7 bases; bases outside gene matches: 3. CDR3 in DNA: TGTGCCAGCTCACTAAGGACAGGGGGTGAAGCTTTCTTT. It specifies CASSLRTGGEAFF.

This clone was detected once. The gene calls are TRBV5-4 and TRBJ2-5, with D possibly TRBD2 on 6 matching bases. With 1 base removed from V and 4 bases from J, the gap between germline ends came to 17 bases. This CDR3 comprises 16 residues. Germline V gives CDR1 SGHNT, CDR2 YYREEE (reference sequence). This CDR3 reads CASSLRLAGGLETQYF. The CDR3 DNA reads TGTGCCAGCAGCTTGAGGCTAGCTGGGGGACTAGAGACCCAGTACTTC. The full variable domain, completed using reference TRBV5-4 and TRBJ2-5, is ETGVTQSPTHLIKTRGQQVTLRCSSQSGHNTVSWYQQALGQGPQFIFQYYREEENGRGNFPPRFSGLQFPNYSSELNVNALELDDSALYLCASSLRLAGGLETQYFGPGTRLLVL.

V gene TRBV5-1 combines with J gene TRBJ2-3, with TRBD1 matching over 7 bases. The CDR3 sequence is 14 residues long. Looked up from germline, CDR1 is SGHRS and CDR2 is YFSETQ. V was clipped by 3 bases and J by 2 bases; unmatched bases: 3. CDR3 sequence: CASSSGQYTDTQYF. The CDR3 bases are TGCGCCAGCAGCTCGGGACAGTACACAGATACGCAGTATTTT.

The chain combines TRBV10-1 with TRBJ2-2, with D maybe TRBD2 (7 bases). CDR3 length: 14 residues. CDR1 is WNHNN, CDR2 SYGVQD, per germline (reference sequence). V lost 6 bases and J 10 bases, leaving 18 bases between the germline ends. CDR3: CASSPEGGGEELFF. DNA of the CDR3: TGCGCCAGCAGCCCCGAGGGGGGGGGCGAGGAGCTGTTTTTT.

The chain uses TRBV5-5 and TRBJ1-1; the D gene is possibly TRBD1 (5 bases). Germline assignment: CDR1 SGHKS and CDR2 YYEKEE (reference sequence). The CDR3 length is 13 residues. Between the trimmed V and J ends, which lost 2 bases and 4 bases, there was a span of 9 bases. CDR3 loop: CASSFGASTEAFF. The CDR3 DNA is TGTGCCAGCAGCTTTGGGGCGAGCACTGAAGCTTTCTTT.

This clone was observed once. This rearrangement joins TRBV7-9 to TRBJ1-3; D might be TRBD1 (5 bases). V shed 5 bases and J shed 0 bases, with 11 bases lying between them. CDR3 length: 15 amino acids. Germline-derived CDR1 and CDR2 are SEHNR and FQNEAQ (reference sequence). Here the CDR3 reads CASSLRQFSGNTIYF. In DNA, the CDR3 is TGTGCCAGCAGCCTAAGACAGTTCTCTGGAAACACCATATATTTT.

The chain recombines TRBV5-4 with TRBJ1-1, with 9 positions matching TRBD1. The CDR3 loop spans 15 amino acids. V shed 2 bases, J shed 7 bases, and the junction held 9 bases outside the gene matches. Germline V lookup: CDR1 SGHNT, CDR2 YYREEE (reference sequence). This CDR3 is CASSFTGGARGEAFF. CDR3 nucleotide sequence: TGTGCCAGCAGCTTTACAGGGGGCGCGAGAGGTGAAGCTTTCTTT.

V gene TRBV5-1 combines with J gene TRBJ2-2, with a weak D call TRBD1 (5 bases). Trimming stripped 4 bases from V and 5 bases from J, with 15 bases between. The CDR3 is made up of 15 amino acids. The germline gives CDR1 SGHRS, CDR2 YFSETQ. CDR3 sequence (DNA): TGCGCCAGCAGCCTGGGGCGCGGTTCGACCGGGGAGCTGTTTTTT. Protein sequence: CASSLGRGSTGELFF.

The chain combines TRBV18 with TRBJ2-2; 7 bases agree with TRBD1. V was pared by 3 bases and J by 1 base, with 2 bases of the junction left unmatched. From germline, CDR1 is KGHSH and CDR2 LQKENI. The CDR3 runs to 15 residues. CDR3 nucleotide sequence: TGTGCCAGCTCACCCGGACAGGTGAACACCGGGGAGCTGTTTTTT. Its translation: CASSPGQVNTGELFF. The complete variable domain, with remaining parts taken from reference TRBV18 and TRBJ2-2, reads NAGVMQNPRHLVRRRGQEARLRCSPMKGHSHVYWYRQLPEEGLKFMVYLQKENIIDESGMPKERFSAEFPKEGPSILRIQQVVRGDSAAYFCASSPGQVNTGELFFGEGSRLTVL.

This chain joins TRBV11-1 and TRBJ1-1; a weak D match, TRBD1 (5 bases). V lost 5 bases, J lost 1 base, and 8 bases lay in between. This CDR3 contains 13 residues. Germline V gives CDR1 SGHAT, CDR2 FQDESV (reference sequence). The chain's CDR3 is CASSGGTNTEAFF. Written as DNA, the CDR3 is TGTGCCAGCAGCGGGGGGACGAACACTGAAGCTTTCTTT.

V usage is TRBV6-6 and J usage is TRBJ1-5, with D perhaps matching TRBD1 (6 bases). The length of the CDR3 is 16 residues. The V end was cut by 9 bases, the J end by 4 bases, with 22 bases between. Germline assignment: CDR1 MNHNY and CDR2 SVGAGI (reference sequence). CDR3 region: CASTSTPGTLNQPQHF. CDR3 in DNA: TGTGCCAGTACGTCGACCCCCGGGACACTTAATCAGCCCCAGCATTTT.

The chain employs TRBV27 and TRBJ1-4; a weak D match, TRBD1 (5 bases). V lost 5 bases and J 3 bases, leaving 13 bases between the germline ends. CDR3 size: 15 residues. Germline assignment: CDR1 MNHEY and CDR2 SMNVEV (reference sequence). CDR3 in DNA: TGTGCCAGCAGTCCCCAGGGTGCGGCTAATGAAAAACTGTTTTTT. Translating gives CASSPQGAANEKLFF.

J is TRBJ1-5 and V is TRBV19; perhaps TRBD1 as D (6 bases). V was trimmed by 6 bases and J by 0 bases, leaving 12 bases between them. The CDR3 has 15 amino acids. Germline V gene sequence: CDR1 LNHDA, CDR2 SQIVND (reference sequence). The CDR3 reads CASSWGQISNQPQHF. The CDR3, as DNA: TGTGCCAGTAGCTGGGGGCAGATTAGCAATCAGCCCCAGCATTTT.